Listed below are T cell receptor beta chains from one sample, sequenced in a study of T cells in narcolepsy. Generated by immunoSEQ multiplex PCR, the TCRdb table keeps only in-frame clones and is missing some. The table lists 36,000 or so clones, 87% of them singletons. Sequenced material: CD45RA- memory CD4+ T cells from PBMCs. These receptors originate from a human donor with narcolepsy. Both conserved end residues are part of each CDR3. A D gene is named only where the DNA matches it firmly. For some rows the clone size is stated as once, few or many, or as a class when expanded; others skip it.

clone_size	j_call	d_call	v_call	cdr3_nt	cdr3_aa
.	TRBJ2-5	.	TRBV6-5	TGTGCCAGCAGTCCTCCAAGGGGGGCCTTGGGGACCCAGTACTTC	CASSPPRGALGTQYF
.	TRBJ1-5	.	TRBV15	TGTGCCACCAGCAGAGAGTCAGGGACCAGCAATCAGCCCCAGCATTTT	CATSRESGTSNQPQHF
once	TRBJ2-7	.	TRBV18	TGTGCCAGCTCACCGGGCAGCGCCAACTACGAGCAGTACTTC	CASSPGSANYEQYF
.	TRBJ1-5	TRBD1	TRBV19	TGTGCCAGTAGTACGACAGGGGGCGTACAGCCCCAGCATTTT	CASSTTGGVQPQHF
.	TRBJ2-7	.	TRBV6-1	TGTGCCAGCAGCCTCGGGACAACGGGCGCCTACGAGCAGTACTTC	CASSLGTTGAYEQYF
.	TRBJ1-3	.	TRBV4-3	TGCGCCAGCAGCCAAGAAAGATCCGGGAGTGGTAGAAACACCATATATTTT	CASSQERSGSGRNTIYF
once	TRBJ1-2	.	TRBV18	TGTGCCAGCTCACCAGAGTCCGGGAGGCTGGGGTATGGCTACACCTTC	CASSPESGRLGYGYTF
.	TRBJ2-1	TRBD2	TRBV27	TGTGCCAGCAGTTTACTAGCGGGCCTGTACAATGAGCAGTTCTTC	CASSLLAGLYNEQFF
.	TRBJ2-3	.	TRBV2	TGTGCCAGCAGGCGGGCGGGGAGCGCCGATACGCAGTATTTT	CASRRAGSADTQYF
few	TRBJ2-1	TRBD2	TRBV14	TGTGCCAGCAGCCGAACTCGTCTAGCGGACCTCCGGGATGAGCAGTTCTTC	CASSRTRLADLRDEQFF
.	TRBJ1-5	.	TRBV10-3	TGTGCCATCAGTCTGGGGGGGGGTGGCAATCAGCCCCAGCATTTT	CAISLGGGGNQPQHF
once	TRBJ2-7	.	TRBV21-1	TGTGCCAGTCCTCTTAAGGGGCAGAAATCTTACTACGAGCAGTACTTC	CASPLKGQKSYYEQYF
.	TRBJ1-2	.	TRBV15	TGTGCCACCAGCAGAGAAGGATTCGGTGGCTACACCTTC	CATSREGFGGYTF
.	TRBJ2-1	TRBD2	TRBV19	TGTGCCAGTAGTATTAAGGCGGGAGGGTGGAATGAGCAGTTCTTC	CASSIKAGGWNEQFF
.	TRBJ2-7	.	TRBV5-1	TGCGCCAGCAGCTTTGCCCGGGACAACTACGAGCAGTACTTC	CASSFARDNYEQYF
.	TRBJ2-3	.	TRBV18	TGTGCCAGCTCACAATCAACAGCAGATACGCAGTATTTT	CASSQSTADTQYF
.	TRBJ1-6	.	TRBV6-6	TGTGCCAGCAGTCGCGTCGGGGGTTTGGATTCACCCCTCCACTTT	CASSRVGGLDSPLHF
.	TRBJ2-2	.	TRBV19	TGTGCCAGTAGTCCCTCCAGGGGGGGAAGTTGGAGGGAGCTGTTTTTT	CASSPSRGGSWRELFF
.	TRBJ1-1	TRBD1	TRBV27	TGTGCCAGCCTCCGCAGGGGGAAGGGGACTGAAGCTTTCTTT	CASLRRGKGTEAFF
.	TRBJ2-4	.	TRBV9	TGTGCCAGCAGCGGGTCGGTAGCTGCCGGCATTCAGTACTTC	CASSGSVAAGIQYF
.	TRBJ1-5	.	TRBV15	TGTGCCACCAGCAGAGGGGGAGGGAGCTATAGCAATCAGCCCCAGCATTTT	CATSRGGGSYSNQPQHF
.	TRBJ1-1	.	TRBV5-4	TGTGCCAGCAGCCCCAACGCCCCGGGGGAGGCTTTCTTT	CASSPNAPGEAFF
once	TRBJ1-1	TRBD1	TRBV5-4	TGTGCCAGCAGCGTACCTACAGGGGGTTTGGGAAACACTGAAGCTTTCTTT	CASSVPTGGLGNTEAFF
.	TRBJ1-1	TRBD1	TRBV19	TGTGCCAGTAGTATGGGACAGCGAAAGAACACTGAAGCTTTCTTT	CASSMGQRKNTEAFF
.	TRBJ2-6	.	TRBV28	TGTGCCAGCAGCTCTGGGCTCTCTGGGGCCAACGTCCTGACTTTC	CASSSGLSGANVLTF
few	TRBJ2-5	.	TRBV15	TGTGCCACCAGCAGAGATAGGGGGGGGATTCAAGAGACCCAGTACTTC	CATSRDRGGIQETQYF
.	TRBJ2-7	.	TRBV7-2	TGTGCCAGCACCCAATCAGGAGGGAGCCCCATCTACGAGCAGTACTTC	CASTQSGGSPIYEQYF
once	TRBJ2-5	.	TRBV6-1	TGTGCCAGCAGTTCTGACGGGGTCCAAGAGACCCAGTACTTC	CASSSDGVQETQYF
.	TRBJ2-4	.	TRBV29-1	TGCAGCGCGTCGACAGACAAAAACATTCAGTACTTC	CSASTDKNIQYF
.	TRBJ2-7	.	TRBV28	TGTGCCAGCAGTACCCCCTACGAGCAGTACTTC	CASSTPYEQYF